This passage covers 5 T cell receptor beta chains from one sample sequenced in a study of cytotoxic CD8 clonotypes in ibrutinib-treated CLL. Clones were sequenced by immunoSEQ multiplex PCR, and TCRdb holds only the in-frame ones, with some missing. The sample carries some 200,000 clones, just under 80% recorded once. The starting material was PBMCs, obtained after 12 months of ibrutinib treatment. The receptors were gathered from a human donor with chronic lymphocytic leukemia.

J is TRBJ2-2 and V is TRBV9, with 8 bases lining up with TRBD2. The germline V gene encodes CDR1 SGDLS and CDR2 YYNGEE. V was pared by 0 bases and J by 4 bases, with 8 bases of the junction left unmatched. The CDR3 runs to 17 residues. CDR3 in DNA: TGTGCCAGCAGCGTAGATCTGCTAGCGGGCTCCACCGGGGAGCTGTTTTTT. Amino acids: CASSVDLLAGSTGELFF. The whole variable domain, filled in from reference TRBV9 and TRBJ2-2, reads DSGVTQTPKHLITATGQRVTLRCSPRSGDLSVYWYQQSLDQGLQFLIQYYNGEERAKGNILERFSAQQFPDLHSELNLSSLELGDSALYFCASSVDLLAGSTGELFFGEGSRLTVL.

The genes are TRBV19 and TRBJ1-5; D remains unclear. The CDR3 covers 14 residues. V was trimmed by 3 bases and J by 0 bases, leaving 6 bases between them. Germline CDR1 and CDR2: LNHDA and SQIVND (reference sequence). As DNA, the CDR3 is TGTGCCAGTAGTATCATCGATAGCAATCAGCCCCAGCATTTT. It yields the protein CASSIIDSNQPQHF.

The J gene is TRBJ2-1, the V gene TRBV6-5; maybe TRBD2 (6 bases). V was shortened by 5 bases and J by 5 bases, with 10 bases between the two germline ends. The CDR3 has 13 residues. The V gene's germline CDR1 is MNHEY and CDR2 SVGAGI. In DNA, the CDR3 is TGTGCCAGCAGTCTCGGGACTGACAATGAGCAGTTCTTC. Amino acids: CASSLGTDNEQFF.

J is TRBJ2-1 and V is TRBV6-1; 10 bases agree with TRBD1. The CDR3 runs to 14 residues. J was trimmed by 5 bases and V by 6 bases; bases with no gene match: 4. Germline CDR1 reads MNHNS; CDR2 reads SASEGT. The CDR3 reads CASRGDRGNNEQFF. The DNA of the CDR3 is TGTGCCAGCAGGGGGGACAGGGGAAACAATGAGCAGTTCTTC.

The J gene is TRBJ2-3, the V gene TRBV15; D is uncertain. The germline V gene encodes CDR1 LNHNV and CDR2 YYDKDF (reference sequence). CDR3 length: 13 residues. V lost 3 bases to trimming and J lost 5 bases, with 9 bases between them. The CDR3 loop reads CATSSPPGDTQYF. The CDR3 DNA reads as TGTGCCACCAGCAGTCCCCCGGGAGATACGCAGTATTTT.